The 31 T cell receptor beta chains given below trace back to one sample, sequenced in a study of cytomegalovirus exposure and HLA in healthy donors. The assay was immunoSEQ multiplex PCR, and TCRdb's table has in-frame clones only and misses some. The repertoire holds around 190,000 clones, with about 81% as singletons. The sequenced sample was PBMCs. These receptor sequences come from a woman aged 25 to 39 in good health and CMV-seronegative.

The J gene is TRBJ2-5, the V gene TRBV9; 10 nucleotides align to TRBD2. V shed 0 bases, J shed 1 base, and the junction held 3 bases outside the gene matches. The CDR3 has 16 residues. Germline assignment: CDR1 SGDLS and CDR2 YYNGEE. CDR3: CASSVDIAGGQETQYF. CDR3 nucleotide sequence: TGTGCCAGCAGCGTAGATATAGCGGGGGGCCAAGAGACCCAGTACTTC.

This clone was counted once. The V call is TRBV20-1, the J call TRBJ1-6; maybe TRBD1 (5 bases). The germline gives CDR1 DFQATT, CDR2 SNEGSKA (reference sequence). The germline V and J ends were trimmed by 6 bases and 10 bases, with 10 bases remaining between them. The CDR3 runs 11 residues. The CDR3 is CSAGVSSPLHF. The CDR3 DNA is TGCAGTGCAGGGGTCTCGTCACCCCTCCACTTT.

The CDR3 spells CASTLRIGYSPLHF. CDR3 nucleotides: TGCGCCAGCACCCTCAGGATAGGTTATTCACCCCTCCACTTT. The chain couples TRBV10-2 to TRBJ1-6; unclear D gene. The CDR3 has 14 residues. Trimming removed 7 bases at V and 8 bases at J, with 15 bases between. CDR1 is WSHSY, CDR2 SAAADI, per germline.

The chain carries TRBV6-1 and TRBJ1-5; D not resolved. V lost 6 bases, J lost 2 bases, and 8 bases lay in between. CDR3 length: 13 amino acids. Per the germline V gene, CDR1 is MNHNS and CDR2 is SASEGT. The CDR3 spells CASSAQGNQPQHF. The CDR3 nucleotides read TGTGCCAGCAGCGCTCAGGGCAATCAGCCCCAGCATTTT.

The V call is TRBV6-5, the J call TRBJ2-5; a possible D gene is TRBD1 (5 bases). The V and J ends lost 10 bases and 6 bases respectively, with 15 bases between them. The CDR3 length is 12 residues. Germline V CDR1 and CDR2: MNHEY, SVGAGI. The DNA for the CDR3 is TGTGCCACCCAGGGTAGCTCGAAGACCCAGTACTTC. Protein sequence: CATQGSSKTQYF.

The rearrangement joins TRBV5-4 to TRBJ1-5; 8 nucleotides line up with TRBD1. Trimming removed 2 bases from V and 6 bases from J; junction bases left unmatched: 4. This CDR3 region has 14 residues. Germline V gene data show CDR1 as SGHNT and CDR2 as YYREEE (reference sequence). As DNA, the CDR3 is TGTGCCAGCAGCTTCGGGACAGGCGGTCAGCCCCAGCATTTT. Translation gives CASSFGTGGQPQHF.

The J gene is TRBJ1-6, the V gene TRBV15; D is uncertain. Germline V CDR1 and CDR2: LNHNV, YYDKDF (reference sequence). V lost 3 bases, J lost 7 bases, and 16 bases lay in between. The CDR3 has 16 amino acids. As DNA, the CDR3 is TGTGCCACCAGCAGTGACCTTCGCGGGGTAAATTCACCCCTCCACTTT. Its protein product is CATSSDLRGVNSPLHF. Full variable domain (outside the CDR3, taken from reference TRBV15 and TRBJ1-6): DAMVIQNPRYQVTQFGKPVTLSCSQTLNHNVMYWYQQKSSQAPKLLFHYYDKDFNNEADTPDNFQSRRPNTSFCFLDIRSPGLGDTAMYLCATSSDLRGVNSPLHFGNGTRLTVT.

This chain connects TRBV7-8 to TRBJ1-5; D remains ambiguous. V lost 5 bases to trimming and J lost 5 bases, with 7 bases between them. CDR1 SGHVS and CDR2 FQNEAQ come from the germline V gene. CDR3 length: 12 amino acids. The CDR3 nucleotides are TGTGCCAGCAGCGCCAGTGATCAGCCCCAGCATTTT. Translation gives CASSASDQPQHF. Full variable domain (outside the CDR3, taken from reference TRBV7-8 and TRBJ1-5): GAGVSQSPRYKVAKRGQDVALRCDPISGHVSLFWYQQALGQGPEFLTYFQNEAQLDKSGLPSDRFFAERPEGSVSTLKIQRTQQEDSAVYLCASSASDQPQHFGDGTRLSIL.

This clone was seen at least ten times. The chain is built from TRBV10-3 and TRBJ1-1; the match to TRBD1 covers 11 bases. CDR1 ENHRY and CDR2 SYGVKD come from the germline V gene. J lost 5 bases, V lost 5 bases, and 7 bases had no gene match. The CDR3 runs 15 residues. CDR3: CAISNPGQGATEAFF. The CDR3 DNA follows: TGTGCCATCAGTAACCCTGGACAGGGGGCTACTGAAGCTTTCTTT.

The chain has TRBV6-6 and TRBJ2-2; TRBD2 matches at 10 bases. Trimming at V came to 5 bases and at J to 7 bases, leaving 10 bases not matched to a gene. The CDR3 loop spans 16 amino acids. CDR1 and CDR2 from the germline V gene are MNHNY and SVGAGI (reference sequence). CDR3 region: CASSPQSGGVNGELFF. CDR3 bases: TGTGCCAGCAGTCCCCAGAGCGGGGGGGTTAACGGGGAGCTGTTTTTT.

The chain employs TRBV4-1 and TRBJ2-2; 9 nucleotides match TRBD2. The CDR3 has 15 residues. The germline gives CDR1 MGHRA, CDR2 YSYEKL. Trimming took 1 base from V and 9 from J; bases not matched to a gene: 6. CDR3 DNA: TGCGCCAGCAGCCAAGGACATAGCGGGAGTTGGGAGCTGTTTTTT. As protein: CASSQGHSGSWELFF.

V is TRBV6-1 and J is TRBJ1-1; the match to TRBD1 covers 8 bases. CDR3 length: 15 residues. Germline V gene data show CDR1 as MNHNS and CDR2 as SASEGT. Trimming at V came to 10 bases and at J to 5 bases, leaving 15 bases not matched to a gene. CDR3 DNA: TGTGCCACCAAAACAGGGGGACTAAGGATAACTGAAGCTTTCTTT. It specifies CATKTGGLRITEAFF.

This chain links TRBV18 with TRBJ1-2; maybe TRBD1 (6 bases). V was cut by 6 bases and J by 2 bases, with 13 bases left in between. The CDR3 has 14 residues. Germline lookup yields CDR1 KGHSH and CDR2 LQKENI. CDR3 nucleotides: TGTGCCAGCTCGCCCGTACAGGGCAACTATGGCTACACCTTC. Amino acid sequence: CASSPVQGNYGYTF.

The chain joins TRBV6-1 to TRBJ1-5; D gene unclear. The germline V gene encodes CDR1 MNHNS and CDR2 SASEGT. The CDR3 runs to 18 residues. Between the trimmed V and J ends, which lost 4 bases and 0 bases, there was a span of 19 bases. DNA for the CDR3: TGTGCCAGCAGTGTTGTGGCAGGCACTTCTTTTAGCAATCAGCCCCAGCATTTT. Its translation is CASSVVAGTSFSNQPQHF.

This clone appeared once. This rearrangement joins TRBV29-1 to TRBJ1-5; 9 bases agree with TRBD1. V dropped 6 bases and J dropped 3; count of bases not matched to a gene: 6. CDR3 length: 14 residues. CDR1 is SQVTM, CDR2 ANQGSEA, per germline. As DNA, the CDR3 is TGCAGCGTCCGGGGACAGGGCTTCAATCAGCCCCAGCATTTT. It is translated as CSVRGQGFNQPQHF. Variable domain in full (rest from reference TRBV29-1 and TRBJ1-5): SAVISQKPSRDICQRGTSLTIQCQVDSQVTMMFWYRQQPGQSLTLIATANQGSEATYESGFVIDKFPISRPNLTFSTLTVSNMSPEDSSIYLCSVRGQGFNQPQHFGDGTRLSIL.

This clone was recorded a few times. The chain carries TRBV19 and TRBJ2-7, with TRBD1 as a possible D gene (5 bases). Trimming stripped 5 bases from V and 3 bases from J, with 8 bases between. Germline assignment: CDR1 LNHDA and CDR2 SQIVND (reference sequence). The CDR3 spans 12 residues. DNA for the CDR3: TGTGCCAGTAGTTCCCAGGGCTACGAGCAGTACTTC. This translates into CASSSQGYEQYF.

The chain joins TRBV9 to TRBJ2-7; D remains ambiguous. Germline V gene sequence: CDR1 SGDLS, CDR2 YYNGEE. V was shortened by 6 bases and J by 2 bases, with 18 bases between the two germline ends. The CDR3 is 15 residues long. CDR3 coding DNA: TGTGCCAGCACCCCTGAGGATGGTATCACCTACGAGCAGTACTTC. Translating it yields CASTPEDGITYEQYF.

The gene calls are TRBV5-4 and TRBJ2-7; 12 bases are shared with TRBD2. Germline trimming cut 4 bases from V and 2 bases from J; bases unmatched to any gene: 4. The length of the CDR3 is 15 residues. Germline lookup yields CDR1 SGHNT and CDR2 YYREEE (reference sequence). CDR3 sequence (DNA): TGTGCCAGCAGCATTGGACTAGCGGGGACCTACGAGCAGTACTTC. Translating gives CASSIGLAGTYEQYF.

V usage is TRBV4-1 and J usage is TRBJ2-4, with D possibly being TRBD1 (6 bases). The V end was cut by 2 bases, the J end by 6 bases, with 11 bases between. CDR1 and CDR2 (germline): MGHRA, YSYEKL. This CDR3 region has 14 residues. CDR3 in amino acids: CASSQPGQINIQYF. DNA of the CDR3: TGCGCCAGCAGCCAACCCGGACAGATAAACATTCAGTACTTC.

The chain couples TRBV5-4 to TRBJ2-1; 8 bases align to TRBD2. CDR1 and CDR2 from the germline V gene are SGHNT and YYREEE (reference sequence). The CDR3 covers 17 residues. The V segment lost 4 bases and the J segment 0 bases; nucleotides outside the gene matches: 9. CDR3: CASSTGLALRSYNEQFF. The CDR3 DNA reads TGTGCCAGCAGCACCGGACTAGCTCTTCGCTCCTACAATGAGCAGTTCTTC.

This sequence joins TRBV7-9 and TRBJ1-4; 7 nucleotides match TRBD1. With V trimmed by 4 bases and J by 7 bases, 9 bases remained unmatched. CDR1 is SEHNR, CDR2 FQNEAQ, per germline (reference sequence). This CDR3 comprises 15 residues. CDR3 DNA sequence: TGTGCCAGCAGCTACGCACAGGGGATTAGTGAAAAACTGTTTTTT. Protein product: CASSYAQGISEKLFF.

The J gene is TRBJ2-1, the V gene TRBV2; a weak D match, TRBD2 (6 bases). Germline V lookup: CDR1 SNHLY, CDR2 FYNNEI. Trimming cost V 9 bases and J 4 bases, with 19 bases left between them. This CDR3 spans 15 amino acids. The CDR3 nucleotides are TGTGCCAGAACCGCGAGGAATAGCGGATACAATGAGCAGTTCTTC. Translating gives CARTARNSGYNEQFF. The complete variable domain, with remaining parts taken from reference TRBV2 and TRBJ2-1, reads EPEVTQTPSHQVTQMGQEVILRCVPISNHLYFYWYRQILGQKVEFLVSFYNNEISEKSEIFDDQFSVERPDGSNFTLKIRSTKLEDSAMYFCARTARNSGYNEQFFGPGTRLTVL.

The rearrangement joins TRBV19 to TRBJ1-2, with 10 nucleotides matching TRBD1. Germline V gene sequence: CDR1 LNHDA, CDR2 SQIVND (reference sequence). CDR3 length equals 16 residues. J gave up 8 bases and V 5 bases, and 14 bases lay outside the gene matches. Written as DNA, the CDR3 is TGTGCCAGTAGTCAAAGATCAGGACAGGGGGTGAGAGGCTACACCTTC. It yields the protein CASSQRSGQGVRGYTF.

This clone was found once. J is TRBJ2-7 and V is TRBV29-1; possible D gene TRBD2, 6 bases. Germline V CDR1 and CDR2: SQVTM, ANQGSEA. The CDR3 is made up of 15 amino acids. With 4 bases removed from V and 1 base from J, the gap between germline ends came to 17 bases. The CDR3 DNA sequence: TGCAGCGTTGTGGGGCAGGGTGGGGGGTCCTACGAGCAGTACTTC. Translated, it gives CSVVGQGGGSYEQYF.

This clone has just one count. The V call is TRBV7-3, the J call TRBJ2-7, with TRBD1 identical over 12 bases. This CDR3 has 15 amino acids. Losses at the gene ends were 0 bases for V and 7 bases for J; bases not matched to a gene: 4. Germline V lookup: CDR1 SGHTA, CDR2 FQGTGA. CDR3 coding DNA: TGTGCCAGCAGCTTAACGGGACAGGGGGCGGAAGAGCAGTACTTC. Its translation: CASSLTGQGAEEQYF.

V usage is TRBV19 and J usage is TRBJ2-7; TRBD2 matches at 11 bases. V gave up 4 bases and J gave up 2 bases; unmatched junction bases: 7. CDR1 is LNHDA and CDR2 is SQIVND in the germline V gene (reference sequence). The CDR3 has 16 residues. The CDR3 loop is CASSTGVAGGTYEQYF. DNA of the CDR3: TGTGCCAGTAGTACCGGAGTAGCGGGAGGGACCTACGAGCAGTACTTC.

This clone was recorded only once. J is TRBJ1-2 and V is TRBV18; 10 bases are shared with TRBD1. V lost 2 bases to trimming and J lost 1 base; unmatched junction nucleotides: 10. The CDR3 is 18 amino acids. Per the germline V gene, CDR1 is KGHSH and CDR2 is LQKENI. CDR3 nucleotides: TGTGCCAGCTCACCAATGCCGGGACAGGGGTCGAATAACTATGGCTACACCTTC. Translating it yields CASSPMPGQGSNNYGYTF.

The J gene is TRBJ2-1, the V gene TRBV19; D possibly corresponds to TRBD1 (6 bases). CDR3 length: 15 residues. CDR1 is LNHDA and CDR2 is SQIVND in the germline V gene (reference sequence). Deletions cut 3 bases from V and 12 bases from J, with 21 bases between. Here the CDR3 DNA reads TGTGCCAGTAGTATTAGGGGGTCCTTCGAACTCCCGCAGTTCTTC. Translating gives CASSIRGSFELPQFF.

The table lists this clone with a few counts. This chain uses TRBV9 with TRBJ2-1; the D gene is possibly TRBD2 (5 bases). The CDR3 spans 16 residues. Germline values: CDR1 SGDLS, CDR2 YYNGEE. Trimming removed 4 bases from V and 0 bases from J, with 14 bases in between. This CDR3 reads CASSPRSGSSYNEQFF. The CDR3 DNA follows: TGTGCCAGCAGCCCTAGGTCGGGGAGCTCCTACAATGAGCAGTTCTTC.

The CDR3 region is CASSERGQGVGELFF. The CDR3 DNA is TGTGCCAGCAGTGAACGGGGACAGGGGGTGGGGGAGCTGTTTTTT. The chain couples TRBV6-1 to TRBJ2-2; 11 nucleotides agree with TRBD1. V trimming: 2 bases; J trimming: 8 bases; junction bases outside the gene matches: 4. The CDR3 runs 15 residues. In germline, CDR1 is MNHNS, CDR2 SASEGT.

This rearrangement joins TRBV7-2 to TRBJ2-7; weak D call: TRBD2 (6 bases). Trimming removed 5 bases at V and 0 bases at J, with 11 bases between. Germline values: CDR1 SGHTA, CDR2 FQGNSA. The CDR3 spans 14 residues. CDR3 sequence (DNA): TGTGCCAGCAGCATTAACGGGGGCTCCTACGAGCAGTACTTC. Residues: CASSINGGSYEQYF.